The 8 T cell receptor beta chains below come from one sample, sequenced in a study of blood T cell repertoires in COVID-19. The method was immunoSEQ multiplex PCR; TCRdb's version includes in-frame clones alone and lacks a portion of them. Of more than 75,000 clones in the sample, just over 85% were seen once. Sequencing was performed on peripheral blood. The receptors derive from a woman between 70 and 85 years old with acute or convalescent COVID-19.

This chain links TRBV14 with TRBJ2-1, with 11 nucleotides matching TRBD2. The CDR3 runs 20 residues. With V trimmed by 0 bases and J by 0 bases, 10 bases remained unmatched. CDR1 is SGHDN and CDR2 is FVKESK in the germline V gene. CDR3 bases: TGTGCCAGCAGCCAAGATGAGGCTAGCGGGGGGCTGAGCTCCTACAATGAGCAGTTCTTC. This sequence encodes CASSQDEASGGLSSYNEQFF.

A few counts support this clone. This chain connects TRBV7-9 to TRBJ1-5; D is unclear. This CDR3 is 13 amino acids long. V dropped 2 bases and J dropped 7 bases, with 9 bases sitting between them. Germline CDR1 is SEHNR and CDR2 is FQNEAQ (reference sequence). The CDR3 sequence: CASSLTDWQPQHF. The CDR3 bases are TGTGCCAGCAGCTTAACCGACTGGCAGCCCCAGCATTTT.

V gene TRBV28 combines with J gene TRBJ2-5; 9 bases agree with TRBD2. CDR1 is MDHEN and CDR2 is SYDVKM in the germline V gene. This CDR3 has 14 amino acids. With 2 bases clipped from V and 2 bases from J, the junction kept 0 bases outside the gene matches. CDR3 sequence (DNA): TGTGCCAGCAGTTTAAGCGGGAGGCAAGAGACCCAGTACTTC. The encoded protein is CASSLSGRQETQYF.

The chain carries TRBV5-1 and TRBJ2-1; maybe TRBD2 (6 bases). The germline V gene encodes CDR1 SGHRS and CDR2 YFSETQ. CDR3 length: 16 amino acids. The V end was cut by 4 bases, the J end by 3 bases, with 17 bases between. CDR3 bases: TGCGCCAGCAGCCCGTTTGGGGCGGGGAACTACAATGAGCAGTTCTTC. It encodes CASSPFGAGNYNEQFF.

The chain links TRBV27 to TRBJ1-6, with a weak D call TRBD1 (6 bases). The length of the CDR3 is 12 residues. Trimming shortened V by 10 bases and J by 6 bases, and 10 bases separated the two germline ends. Looked up from germline, CDR1 is MNHEY and CDR2 is SMNVEV (reference sequence). The CDR3, as DNA: TGTGCCACCCGGACAGTTAATTCACCCCTCCACTTT. Protein sequence: CATRTVNSPLHF.

The CDR3: CASSPRLAGQDTQYF. The CDR3 nucleotides are TGTGCCAGCAGCCCCAGACTAGCGGGGCAAGATACGCAGTATTTT. V and J are TRBV7-3 and TRBJ2-3; 11 bases are shared with TRBD2. Losses at the gene ends were 5 bases for V and 5 bases for J; bases not matched to a gene: 6. The length of the CDR3 is 15 residues. In germline, CDR1 is SGHTA, CDR2 FQGTGA. Variable domain in full (rest from reference TRBV7-3 and TRBJ2-3): GAGVSQTPSNKVTEKGKYVELRCDPISGHTALYWYRQSLGQGPEFLIYFQGTGAADDSGLPNDRFFAVRPEGSVSTLKIQRTERGDSAVYLCASSPRLAGQDTQYFGPGTRLTVL.

The chain recombines TRBV27 with TRBJ2-1; 12 nucleotides align to TRBD1. Trimming at V came to 5 bases and at J to 5 bases, leaving 16 bases not matched to a gene. Germline values: CDR1 MNHEY, CDR2 SMNVEV (reference sequence). The CDR3 is 19 amino acids. The CDR3 DNA sequence: TGTGCCAGCAGTACTCGAACGGGGACAGGGGGCTCTGGGAACAATGAGCAGTTCTTC. Protein sequence: CASSTRTGTGGSGNNEQFF.

The chain employs TRBV7-9 and TRBJ2-2, with 7 bases that match TRBD1. The J segment lost 3 bases and the V segment lost 8 bases, leaving 6 bases of the junction unmatched. The CDR3 totals 14 residues. Germline loops: CDR1 SEHNR, CDR2 FQNEAQ (reference sequence). The CDR3 DNA reads TGTGCCAGCGGGGCAGGGGGTTACACCGGGGAGCTGTTTTTT. It specifies CASGAGGYTGELFF.